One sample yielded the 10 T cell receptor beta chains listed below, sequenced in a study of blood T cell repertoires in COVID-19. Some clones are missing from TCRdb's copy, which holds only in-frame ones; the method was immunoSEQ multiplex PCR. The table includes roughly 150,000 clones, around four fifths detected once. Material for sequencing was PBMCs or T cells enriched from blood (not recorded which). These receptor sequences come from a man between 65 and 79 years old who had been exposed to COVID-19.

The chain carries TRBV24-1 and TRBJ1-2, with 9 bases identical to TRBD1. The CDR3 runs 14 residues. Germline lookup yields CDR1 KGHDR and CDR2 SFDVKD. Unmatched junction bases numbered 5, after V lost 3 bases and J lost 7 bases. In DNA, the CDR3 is TGTGCCACCAGTGATCCCGGACAGGGGCTTGGCTACACCTTC. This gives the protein CATSDPGQGLGYTF.

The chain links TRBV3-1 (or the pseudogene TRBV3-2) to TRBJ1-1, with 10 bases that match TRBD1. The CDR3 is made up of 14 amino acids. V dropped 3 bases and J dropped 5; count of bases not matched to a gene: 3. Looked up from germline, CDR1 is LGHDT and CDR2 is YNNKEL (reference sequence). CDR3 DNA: TGTGCCAGCAGCCATGGACAGGGGGGAACTGAAGCTTTCTTT. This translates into CASSHGQGGTEAFF.

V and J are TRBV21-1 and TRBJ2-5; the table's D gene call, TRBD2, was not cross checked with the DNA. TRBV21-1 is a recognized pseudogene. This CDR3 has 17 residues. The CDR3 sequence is CASTHLGLAGIIETQYF. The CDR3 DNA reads TGTGCCAGCACACACCTAGGGCTAGCGGGGATCATAGAGACCCAGTACTTC.

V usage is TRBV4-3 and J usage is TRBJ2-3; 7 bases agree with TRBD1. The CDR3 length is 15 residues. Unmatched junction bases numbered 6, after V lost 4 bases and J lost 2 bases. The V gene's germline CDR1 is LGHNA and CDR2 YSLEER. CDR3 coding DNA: TGCGCCAGCAGCCTAGACAGGGTAAACACAGATACGCAGTATTTT. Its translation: CASSLDRVNTDTQYF.

The CDR3 DNA sequence: TGTGCCAGCAGTTCTCATCAGCCCCAGCATTTT. Its translation is CASSSHQPQHF. The chain links TRBV28 to TRBJ1-5; D gene uncertain. This CDR3 has 11 residues. In germline, CDR1 is MDHEN, CDR2 SYDVKM. V was cut by 4 bases and J by 5 bases, with 3 bases left in between.

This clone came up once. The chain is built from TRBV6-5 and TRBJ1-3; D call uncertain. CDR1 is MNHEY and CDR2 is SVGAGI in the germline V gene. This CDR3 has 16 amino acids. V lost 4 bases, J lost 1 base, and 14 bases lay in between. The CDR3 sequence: CASSSPAGLSGNTIYF. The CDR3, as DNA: TGTGCCAGCAGTTCCCCGGCGGGATTGTCTGGAAACACCATATATTTT.

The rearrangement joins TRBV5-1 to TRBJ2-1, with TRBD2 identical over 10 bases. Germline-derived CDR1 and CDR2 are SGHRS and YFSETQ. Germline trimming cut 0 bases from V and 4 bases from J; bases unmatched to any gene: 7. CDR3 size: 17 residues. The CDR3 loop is CASSLAEASGGYNEQFF. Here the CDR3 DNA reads TGCGCCAGCAGCTTGGCCGAGGCTAGCGGGGGATACAATGAGCAGTTCTTC.

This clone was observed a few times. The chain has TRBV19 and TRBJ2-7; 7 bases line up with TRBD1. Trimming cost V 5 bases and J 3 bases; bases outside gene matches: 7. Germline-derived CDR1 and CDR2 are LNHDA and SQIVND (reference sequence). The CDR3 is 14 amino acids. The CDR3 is CASSSGQPLYEQYF. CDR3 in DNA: TGTGCCAGTAGTTCGGGACAGCCCCTCTACGAGCAGTACTTC. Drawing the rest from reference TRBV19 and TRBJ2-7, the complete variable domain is DGGITQSPKYLFRKEGQNVTLSCEQNLNHDAMYWYRQDPGQGLRLIYYSQIVNDFQKGDIAEGYSVSREKKESFPLTVTSAQKNPTAFYLCASSSGQPLYEQYFGPGTRLTVT.

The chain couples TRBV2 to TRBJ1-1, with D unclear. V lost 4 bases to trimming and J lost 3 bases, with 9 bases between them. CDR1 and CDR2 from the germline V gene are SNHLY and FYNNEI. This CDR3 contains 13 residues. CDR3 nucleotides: TGTGCCAGCAGTGTAGATGAGTACACTGAAGCTTTCTTT. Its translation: CASSVDEYTEAFF.

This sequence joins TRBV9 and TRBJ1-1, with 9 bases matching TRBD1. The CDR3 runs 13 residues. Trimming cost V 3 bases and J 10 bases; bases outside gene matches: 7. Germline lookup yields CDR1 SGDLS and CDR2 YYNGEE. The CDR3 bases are TGTGCCAGCAGCGACGGACAGGGGACATTAGCTTTCTTT. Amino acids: CASSDGQGTLAFF. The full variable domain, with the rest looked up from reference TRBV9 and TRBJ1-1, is DSGVTQTPKHLITATGQRVTLRCSPRSGDLSVYWYQQSLDQGLQFLIQYYNGEERAKGNILERFSAQQFPDLHSELNLSSLELGDSALYFCASSDGQGTLAFFGQGTRLTVV.